This TCR beta chain stems from a study of Ad26.COV2.S vaccination and SARS-CoV-2 variants. J gave up 7 bases and V 5 bases, and 6 bases lay outside the gene matches. CDR1 and CDR2 from the germline V gene are SGHVS and FNYEAQ. This CDR3 has 13 residues. Clones were read by immunoSEQ multiplex PCR, and TCRdb kept only the in-frame ones, dropping some. The repertoire holds 300,000 to 500,000 clones, with approximately 86% as singletons. Sample treatment: around 19 received Ad26.COV2.S at low or high dose, single or two shots; about 5 received placebo; per-sample allocation not given. After the first vaccine or placebo injection, samples were drawn on day 63.

This clonotype was obtained from a person aged 18-60 years who received the Ad26.COV2.S COVID-19 vaccine or a placebo. The chain recombines TRBV7-6 with TRBJ2-3; 7 bases agree with TRBD2. The input for sequencing was peripheral blood, taken in a trial of Ad26.COV2.S vaccine versus placebo. Written as DNA, the CDR3 is TGTGCCAGCAGCGACAGACTAGCCAATACGCAGTATTTT. This sequence encodes CASSDRLANTQYF.